This TCR beta chain was captured in a study of blood T cell repertoires in COVID-19. Study information: Spain, Italy and the United States supplied samples that represented acute and convalescent COVID-19. PBMCs, B-cell-depleted T cells, or T cells provided the cDNA or gDNA that made up the material.

Original processing notes: For nucleated cells, counts were estimated from reference gene primer amplification. TCRdb's table, derived via immunoSEQ multiplex PCR, lists solely in-frame clones and lacks some. The DNA was the basis for D and trimming; V, J and clone size are from that table. The table has some 110,000 clones, approximately 80% seen once. CDR3 size: 15 residues. Trimming at V came to 6 bases and at J to 1 base, leaving 3 bases not matched to a gene. The germline V gene encodes CDR1 KGHDR and CDR2 SFDVKD. This clone occurred a few times. The sequenced sample consisted of peripheral blood. The clonotype comes from a man between 65 and 85 years old with acute or convalescent COVID-19. The gene calls are TRBV24-1 and TRBJ2-1; 9 bases line up with TRBD1. In nucleotides, the CDR3 is TGTGCCACCAGTACCGGGACAGGGTCCTACAATGAGCAGTTCTTC. It encodes CATSTGTGSYNEQFF.